A selection of T cell receptor beta chains follows, all from one sample in a study of shared clonotypes between healthy human individuals. Generated by immunoSEQ multiplex PCR, the TCRdb table keeps only in-frame clones and is missing some. There are more than 2,000,000 clones in the sample; approximately 93% occur only once, and 0.3% to 0.4% lies in the top ten. Material for sequencing was naive CD4+ T cells from PBMCs. The receptors originated from a man aged 18 to 29 in good health. Some clones in this sample may be carry-over from other donors' samples. CDR3s include the opening cysteine and the closing phenylalanine or tryptophan. The D gene is left open where the match is weak. Clone size is shown for a subset of rows, as once, few, many or a class of expanded clone.

clone size	V gene	J gene	D gene	CDR3 DNA	CDR3 protein
-	TRBV5-1	TRBJ2-2	-	TGCGCCAGCAGCTGGGGCCCGGGGGCGAACACCGGGGAGCTGTTTTTT	CASSWGPGANTGELFF
-	TRBV19	TRBJ2-7	TRBD2	TGTGCCAGTAGTTCCGGCGGGGGTACCTACGAGCAGTACTTC	CASSSGGGTYEQYF
-	TRBV5-4	TRBJ2-7	TRBD1	TGTGCCAGCAGCCCGGGACAGGGATTATCCTACGAGCAGTACTTC	CASSPGQGLSYEQYF
-	TRBV29-1	TRBJ2-2	-	TGCAGCGTTGCCAGGGGATACACCGGGGAGCTGTTTTTT	CSVARGYTGELFF
once	TRBV23-1	TRBJ2-7	-	TGCGCCAGCAGTCAATCGGAAGCGACAGTCACCTACGAGCAGTACTTC	CASSQSEATVTYEQYF
-	TRBV9	TRBJ2-3	-	TGTGCCAGCAGCGCTGGGTTCACAGATACGCAGTATTTT	CASSAGFTDTQYF
once	TRBV4-1	TRBJ2-1	-	TGCGCCAGCAGCCAAGGTATGGGTGCCAGCGGCTCCTACAATGAGCAGTTCTTC	CASSQGMGASGSYNEQFF
-	TRBV4-3	TRBJ2-7	TRBD1	TGCGCCAGCAGCCAAGATCGGGACAGGGCGCTTGAGCAGTACTTC	CASSQDRDRALEQYF
-	TRBV27	TRBJ2-7	-	TGTGCCAGCAGTTCCAGGACAGTCTCCTACGAGCAGTACTTC	CASSSRTVSYEQYF
-	TRBV5-6	TRBJ2-7	TRBD1	TGTGCCAGCAGCCCAAACAGGGGTTACGAGCAGTACTTC	CASSPNRGYEQYF
-	TRBV10-2	TRBJ1-2	-	TGCGCCAGCAGTGAGCCAGGGAGGAACTATGGCTACACCTTC	CASSEPGRNYGYTF
-	TRBV28	TRBJ1-2	-	TGTGCCAGCAGTTTACTGACAGGCAGCAGGACTAACTATGGCTACACCTTC	CASSLLTGSRTNYGYTF